These 14 T cell receptor beta chains were all obtained from the same sample, sequenced in a study of T cell responses to AZD1222 COVID-19 vaccine. Profiling relied on immunoSEQ multiplex PCR, and the TCRdb table lists in-frame clones only, not all of them. Of 99,000 or so clones in the sample, approximately 86% are singletons; the top ten hold 3.3%. This sample comprised peripheral blood, obtained 28 days after the second dose of the MenACWY control vaccine. These receptors all stem from an adult who received the MenACWY meningococcal vaccine as a control.

V and J are TRBV2 and TRBJ2-1, with 7 bases lining up with TRBD2. Germline CDR1 and CDR2: SNHLY and FYNNEI. This CDR3 is built from 15 residues. V shed 5 bases, J shed 5 bases, and the junction held 9 bases outside the gene matches. The CDR3 is CASSPRQGGDNEQFF. The CDR3 coding sequence is TGTGCCAGCAGTCCCCGCCAGGGAGGGGACAATGAGCAGTTCTTC.

The genes are TRBV5-8 and TRBJ2-1; weak D call: TRBD2 (6 bases). Germline V lookup: CDR1 SGHTS, CDR2 YDEGEE. V gave up 7 bases and J gave up 0 bases, with 14 bases separating them. CDR3 length equals 15 residues. CDR3 DNA: TGTGCCAGCTTGAGCGGGCCAAGCTCCTACAATGAGCAGTTCTTC. The encoded protein is CASLSGPSSYNEQFF. Full variable domain (outside the CDR3, taken from reference TRBV5-8 and TRBJ2-1): EAGVTQSPTHLIKTRGQQATLRCSPISGHTSVYWYQQALGLGLQFLLWYDEGEERNRGNFPPRFSGRQFPNYSSELNVNALELEDSALYLCASLSGPSSYNEQFFGPGTRLTVL.

The chain recombines TRBV28 with TRBJ2-2; no reliable D call. Trimming removed 6 bases from V and 6 bases from J, with 11 bases in between. Germline-derived CDR1 and CDR2 are MDHEN and SYDVKM. This CDR3 region has 13 residues. Written as DNA, the CDR3 is TGTGCCAGCAGACCTCATGGCCCCGGGGAGCTGTTTTTT. Its protein is CASRPHGPGELFF.

This clone was counted once. This rearrangement joins TRBV5-1 to TRBJ2-7; no clear D gene. Germline V gene lookup returns CDR1 SGHRS and CDR2 YFSETQ. This CDR3 spans 11 amino acids. V gave up 4 bases and J gave up 3 bases, with 5 bases separating them. CDR3 region: CASSTNYEQYF. The CDR3 DNA reads as TGCGCCAGCAGCACCAACTACGAGCAGTACTTC.

The J gene is TRBJ1-5, the V gene TRBV2; no clear D gene. The V gene's germline CDR1 is SNHLY and CDR2 FYNNEI. The germline V and J ends were trimmed by 0 bases and 5 bases, with 14 bases remaining between them. CDR3 length: 16 amino acids. CDR3 DNA: TGTGCCAGCAGTGAAGCGCCCGGGCCACAAGATCAGCCCCAGCATTTT. Translating gives CASSEAPGPQDQPQHF.

This clone was counted once. This chain uses TRBV18 with TRBJ2-1, with D perhaps matching TRBD1 (5 bases). CDR1 and CDR2 (germline): KGHSH, LQKENI. V lost 2 bases to trimming and J lost 0 bases, with 11 bases between them. The CDR3 has 16 residues. The CDR3 protein is CASSPAQGFSYNEQFF. The DNA of the CDR3 is TGTGCCAGCTCACCAGCTCAGGGCTTCTCCTACAATGAGCAGTTCTTC.

This clone was detected once. V gene TRBV3-1 (or the pseudogene TRBV3-2) combines with J gene TRBJ2-7; TRBD1 aligns across 7 bases. The V gene end was trimmed by 3 bases and the J gene end by 4 bases; junction bases not matched to a gene: 6. Germline CDR1 reads LGHDT; CDR2 reads YNNKEL (reference sequence). The length of the CDR3 is 14 residues. CDR3 coding DNA: TGTGCCAGCAGCCACCGCTCGACAGGGTACGAGCAGTACTTC. Encoded protein: CASSHRSTGYEQYF.

The J gene is TRBJ2-7, the V gene TRBV6-5; 9 bases line up with TRBD1. The V gene's germline CDR1 is MNHEY and CDR2 SVGAGI. The ends lost 4 bases at V and 4 bases at J; junction bases unmatched: 8. CDR3 length: 15 amino acids. CDR3 nucleotides: TGTGCCAGCAGTTCAAAACCTGGGACAGGGTACGAGCAGTACTTC. Its protein is CASSSKPGTGYEQYF.

This clone was seen a handful of times. V usage is TRBV7-9 and J usage is TRBJ1-2, with 8 bases matching TRBD1. Germline assignment: CDR1 SEHNR and CDR2 FQNEAQ (reference sequence). The CDR3 runs 16 residues. Trimming removed 4 bases from V and 4 bases from J; junction bases left unmatched: 11. This CDR3 is CASSSTDRARPYGYTF. The DNA of the CDR3 is TGTGCCAGCAGCTCGACGGACAGGGCCAGGCCCTATGGCTACACCTTC.

The rearrangement links TRBV6-5 to TRBJ1-5, with 7 bases lining up with TRBD1. In germline, CDR1 is MNHEY, CDR2 SVGAGI. Trimming cost V 0 bases and J 4 bases; bases outside gene matches: 6. The CDR3 runs 16 residues. This chain's CDR3 is CASSYSEQGRNQPQHF. CDR3 coding DNA: TGTGCCAGCAGTTACTCCGAACAGGGGAGAAATCAGCCCCAGCATTTT.

To note about this clone: This same CDR3 is encoded by further DNA sequences in the sample. V usage is TRBV18 and J usage is TRBJ2-7; D is unclear. V gave up 3 bases and J gave up 5 bases, with 8 bases separating them. The CDR3 extends over 12 amino acids. Germline V CDR1 and CDR2: KGHSH, LQKENI. DNA of the CDR3: TGTGCCAGCTCACCCTCAGGTGACGAGCAGTACTTC. Residues: CASSPSGDEQYF.

The CDR3 region is CASSSQETGATNEKLFF. CDR3 sequence (DNA): TGTGCCAGCAGTTCCCAGGAAACAGGAGCAACTAATGAAAAACTGTTTTTT. The J gene is TRBJ1-4, the V gene TRBV27; weak D call: TRBD1 (5 bases). Per the germline V gene, CDR1 is MNHEY and CDR2 is SMNVEV (reference sequence). The CDR3 spans 17 residues. Trimming stripped 4 bases from V and 0 bases from J, with 15 bases between.

V and J are TRBV7-9 and TRBJ2-7; TRBD1 agrees at 7 bases. J lost 3 bases, V lost 4 bases, and 6 bases had no gene match. This CDR3 has 14 residues. Germline V gene sequence: CDR1 SEHNR, CDR2 FQNEAQ (reference sequence). The CDR3 nucleotides read TGTGCCAGCAGCTCCCGGGACAGCGTCTACGAGCAGTACTTC. Its protein is CASSSRDSVYEQYF.

V usage is TRBV29-1 and J usage is TRBJ2-3; tentative D call: TRBD1 (6 bases). CDR1 and CDR2 (germline): SQVTM, ANQGSEA. CDR3 length: 12 amino acids. The V gene lost 7 bases and the J gene lost 3 bases, with 11 bases spanning the gap. The CDR3 is CSAVGQTDTQYF. The CDR3 nucleotides read TGCAGCGCTGTCGGACAGACAGATACGCAGTATTTT.